These T cell receptor beta chains were read from a single sample in a study of shared clonotypes between healthy human individuals. Some clones are missing from TCRdb's copy, which holds only in-frame ones; the method was immunoSEQ multiplex PCR. The table has 2.3 million or so clones, roughly 93% seen once. Specimen: naive CD4+ T cells from PBMCs. The receptor source for this set is a man younger than 35 in good health. Some clones in this sample may be carry-over from other donors' samples. CDR3s include the opening cysteine and the closing phenylalanine or tryptophan. The order of the fields is D gene, J gene, V gene, clone size, CDR3 length, CDR3 DNA, CDR3 protein. The D gene is left open where the match is weak. Some rows have no size entry. The others give once, few or many, or a class for an expanded clone.

d_call: TRBD1
j_call: TRBJ1-5
v_call: TRBV10-3
clone_size: -
cdr3_length: 14
cdr3_nt: TGTGCCATCAGTGATTGGACAGGGAATCAGCCCCAGCATTTT
cdr3_aa: CAISDWTGNQPQHF

d_call: -
j_call: TRBJ1-1
v_call: TRBV18
clone_size: once
cdr3_length: 13
cdr3_nt: TGTGCCAGCTCACCAATACAGGGAGCTGAAGCTTTCTTT
cdr3_aa: CASSPIQGAEAFF

d_call: -
j_call: TRBJ2-5
v_call: TRBV18
clone_size: -
cdr3_length: 13
cdr3_nt: TGTGCCAGCTCAGGGACACTCCAAGAGACCCAGTACTTC
cdr3_aa: CASSGTLQETQYF

d_call: -
j_call: TRBJ2-1
v_call: TRBV15
clone_size: once
cdr3_length: 12
cdr3_nt: TGTGCCACCAGCCCACACAGTATGGAGCAGTTCTTC
cdr3_aa: CATSPHSMEQFF

d_call: -
j_call: TRBJ2-1
v_call: TRBV30
clone_size: -
cdr3_length: 16
cdr3_nt: TGTGCCTGGAGTATCTGGGGACTCCAGATGTCGGATGAGCAGTTCTTC
cdr3_aa: CAWSIWGLQMSDEQFF

d_call: TRBD1
j_call: TRBJ2-6
v_call: TRBV6-1
clone_size: -
cdr3_length: 17
cdr3_nt: TGTGCCAGCAGTGAGGGGACAGGGTTCTCTGGGGCCAACGTCCTGACTTTC
cdr3_aa: CASSEGTGFSGANVLTF

d_call: -
j_call: TRBJ1-2
v_call: TRBV6-6
clone_size: -
cdr3_length: 15
cdr3_nt: TGTGCCAGCAGGCCCCCAATGGAGCTCCTAGTGGGCTACACCTTC
cdr3_aa: CASRPPMELLVGYTF

d_call: -
j_call: TRBJ2-5
v_call: TRBV7-3
clone_size: -
cdr3_length: 13
cdr3_nt: TGTGCCAGCAGCCCAAGGGTGGCGGAGACCCAGTACTTC
cdr3_aa: CASSPRVAETQYF

d_call: -
j_call: TRBJ2-1
v_call: TRBV5-1
clone_size: -
cdr3_length: 12
cdr3_nt: TGCGCCAGCAGCTTGGTCGACAGGGAGCAGTTCTTC
cdr3_aa: CASSLVDREQFF

d_call: -
j_call: TRBJ1-1
v_call: TRBV6-4
clone_size: -
cdr3_length: 13
cdr3_nt: TGTGCCAGCAGTGCCGGGACGAACACTGAAGCTTTCTTT
cdr3_aa: CASSAGTNTEAFF

d_call: -
j_call: TRBJ2-7
v_call: TRBV5-4
clone_size: -
cdr3_length: 8
cdr3_nt: TGTGGGGGGTACGAGCAGTACTTC
cdr3_aa: CGGYEQYF

d_call: -
j_call: TRBJ1-2
v_call: TRBV12-5
clone_size: -
cdr3_length: 15
cdr3_nt: TGTGCTAGTGGTTTGGTACAGCAGGGATCCAGTGGCTACACCTTC
cdr3_aa: CASGLVQQGSSGYTF

d_call: -
j_call: TRBJ1-2
v_call: TRBV5-4
clone_size: -
cdr3_length: 15
cdr3_nt: TGTGCCAGCAGCCCCCCAAACAGGGTTGGCTATGGCTACACCTTC
cdr3_aa: CASSPPNRVGYGYTF

d_call: -
j_call: TRBJ1-5
v_call: TRBV5-6
clone_size: -
cdr3_length: 14
cdr3_nt: TGTGCCAGCAGCTTGCGGCAGACTAATCAGCCCCAGCATTTT
cdr3_aa: CASSLRQTNQPQHF

d_call: -
j_call: TRBJ1-1
v_call: TRBV5-1
clone_size: -
cdr3_length: 13
cdr3_nt: TGCGCCAGCAGCTTGGAGACAGGTGGTGAAGCTTTCTTT
cdr3_aa: CASSLETGGEAFF

d_call: -
j_call: TRBJ1-3
v_call: TRBV11-2
clone_size: -
cdr3_length: 14
cdr3_nt: TGTGCCAGCAGCTTAGATCGGCCGGGAAACACCATATATTTT
cdr3_aa: CASSLDRPGNTIYF

d_call: TRBD1
j_call: TRBJ1-3
v_call: TRBV30
clone_size: once
cdr3_length: 17
cdr3_nt: TGTGCCTGGAGCAGGACAGGGGGCCCTCGCTCTGGAAACACCATATATTTT
cdr3_aa: CAWSRTGGPRSGNTIYF

d_call: -
j_call: TRBJ2-7
v_call: TRBV15
clone_size: -
cdr3_length: 15
cdr3_nt: TGTGCCACCAGCAACGACCCAATCCCTCTCTACGAGCAGTACTTC
cdr3_aa: CATSNDPIPLYEQYF

d_call: -
j_call: TRBJ2-7
v_call: TRBV9
clone_size: -
cdr3_length: 16
cdr3_nt: TGTGCCAGCAGCGTAGGAGGAGGAGCTCTTTCTGACGAGCAGTACTTC
cdr3_aa: CASSVGGGALSDEQYF

d_call: -
j_call: TRBJ1-1
v_call: TRBV28
clone_size: -
cdr3_length: 11
cdr3_nt: TGTGCCAGCTGCAGTCCCGGGGCCGCTTTCTTT
cdr3_aa: CASCSPGAAFF

d_call: TRBD1
j_call: TRBJ1-2
v_call: TRBV28
clone_size: -
cdr3_length: 14
cdr3_nt: TGTGCCAGCAGTTTGATTGGGACAGGGGCCGGCTACACCTTC
cdr3_aa: CASSLIGTGAGYTF

d_call: -
j_call: TRBJ1-2
v_call: TRBV10-3
clone_size: -
cdr3_length: 17
cdr3_nt: TGTGCCATCAGTGAGAGAGGGGAGGCCGTACCCTACTATGGCTACACCTTC
cdr3_aa: CAISERGEAVPYYGYTF

d_call: TRBD1
j_call: TRBJ2-6
v_call: TRBV28
clone_size: -
cdr3_length: 18
cdr3_nt: TGTGCCAGCAGGCCACCGGGACAGGGGATATCTGGGGCCAACGTCCTGACTTTC
cdr3_aa: CASRPPGQGISGANVLTF

d_call: -
j_call: TRBJ1-5
v_call: TRBV18
clone_size: -
cdr3_length: 16
cdr3_nt: TGTGCCAGCTCCCTCGGAAGCCGACAGTACCATCAGCCCCAGCATTTT
cdr3_aa: CASSLGSRQYHQPQHF

d_call: TRBD1
j_call: TRBJ1-2
v_call: TRBV6-6
clone_size: -
cdr3_length: 14
cdr3_nt: TGTGCCAGCAGTTACGCCGGGACAGCTTATGGCTACACCTTC
cdr3_aa: CASSYAGTAYGYTF

d_call: -
j_call: TRBJ2-5
v_call: TRBV28
clone_size: -
cdr3_length: 13
cdr3_nt: TGTGCCAGCAGTGAAAGGTTTCAAGAGACCCAGTACTTC
cdr3_aa: CASSERFQETQYF

d_call: TRBD2
j_call: TRBJ2-1
v_call: TRBV28
clone_size: once
cdr3_length: 15
cdr3_nt: TGTGCCAGCAGACCAAGACTAGCGGGAATAAATGAGCAGTTCTTC
cdr3_aa: CASRPRLAGINEQFF

d_call: -
j_call: TRBJ1-1
v_call: TRBV6-1
clone_size: -
cdr3_length: 13
cdr3_nt: TGTGCCAGCAGTGAACAGGGAGGGACTGAAGCTTTCTTT
cdr3_aa: CASSEQGGTEAFF

d_call: -
j_call: TRBJ2-5
v_call: TRBV9
clone_size: -
cdr3_length: 13
cdr3_nt: TGTGCCAGCAGCGTAGGGGCGGCGGAGACCCAGTACTTC
cdr3_aa: CASSVGAAETQYF

d_call: TRBD2
j_call: TRBJ2-1
v_call: TRBV9
clone_size: -
cdr3_length: 14
cdr3_nt: TGTGCCAGCAGCGTAACCGGGACTAGTAATGAGCAGTTCTTC
cdr3_aa: CASSVTGTSNEQFF

d_call: -
j_call: TRBJ2-5
v_call: TRBV5-6
clone_size: -
cdr3_length: 13
cdr3_nt: TGTGCCAGCAGCTTAGGGAGCGCAGAGACCCAGTACTTC
cdr3_aa: CASSLGSAETQYF

d_call: -
j_call: TRBJ1-3
v_call: TRBV10-3
clone_size: -
cdr3_length: 16
cdr3_nt: TGTGCCATCAGTGTATCCCCCGCAGCCGATGGAAACACCATATATTTT
cdr3_aa: CAISVSPAADGNTIYF

d_call: TRBD1
j_call: TRBJ2-7
v_call: TRBV28
clone_size: once
cdr3_length: 16
cdr3_nt: TGTGCCACCCGGGGGGGGACAGGGGGCTGGTCCTACGAGCAGTACTTC
cdr3_aa: CATRGGTGGWSYEQYF

d_call: TRBD1
j_call: TRBJ2-6
v_call: TRBV28
clone_size: once
cdr3_length: 17
cdr3_nt: TGTGCCAGCACGTCCCCGGGACAGAGCTCTGGGGCCAACGTCCTGACTTTC
cdr3_aa: CASTSPGQSSGANVLTF

d_call: -
j_call: TRBJ2-7
v_call: TRBV30
clone_size: -
cdr3_length: 11
cdr3_nt: TGTGCCTGGAGTGTTCAGAAAGAACAGTACTTC
cdr3_aa: CAWSVQKEQYF

d_call: TRBD2
j_call: TRBJ2-5
v_call: TRBV6-5
clone_size: -
cdr3_length: 15
cdr3_nt: TGTGCCAGCAGCCCGGGACTAGCGGGAGTAGAGACCCAGTACTTC
cdr3_aa: CASSPGLAGVETQYF

d_call: -
j_call: TRBJ1-2
v_call: TRBV12-5
clone_size: once
cdr3_length: 13
cdr3_nt: TGTGCTAGTGGTTTGCTTCCGGGCTATGGCTACACCTTC
cdr3_aa: CASGLLPGYGYTF

d_call: -
j_call: TRBJ1-1
v_call: TRBV5-1
clone_size: once
cdr3_length: 15
cdr3_nt: TGCGCCAGCAGCTTGGTGACGGGGGGGTACCCTGAAGCTTTCTTT
cdr3_aa: CASSLVTGGYPEAFF

d_call: -
j_call: TRBJ2-2
v_call: TRBV5-1
clone_size: -
cdr3_length: 14
cdr3_nt: TGCGCCAGCAGCGTTAGATCGAACACCGGGGAGCTGTTTTTT
cdr3_aa: CASSVRSNTGELFF

d_call: -
j_call: TRBJ1-3
v_call: TRBV9
clone_size: -
cdr3_length: 16
cdr3_nt: TGTGCCAGCAGCGTAGCAGGGCAGATCTCTGGAAACACCATATATTTT
cdr3_aa: CASSVAGQISGNTIYF

d_call: TRBD1
j_call: TRBJ2-5
v_call: TRBV2
clone_size: -
cdr3_length: 14
cdr3_nt: TGTGCCAGCTCCGAACAGGGGGCTGGGGAGACCCAGTACTTC
cdr3_aa: CASSEQGAGETQYF

d_call: -
j_call: TRBJ2-3
v_call: TRBV5-1
clone_size: -
cdr3_length: 12
cdr3_nt: TGCGCCAGCAGCCCCCGCACAGATACGCAGTATTTT
cdr3_aa: CASSPRTDTQYF

d_call: TRBD2
j_call: TRBJ2-7
v_call: TRBV5-5
clone_size: -
cdr3_length: 12
cdr3_nt: TGTGCCAGCACCCGGGGGGGGTACGAGCAGTACTTC
cdr3_aa: CASTRGGYEQYF

d_call: -
j_call: TRBJ1-3
v_call: TRBV5-4
clone_size: -
cdr3_length: 15
cdr3_nt: TGTGCCAGCAGCTGGGGGGGGCTCTCTGGAAACACCATATATTTT
cdr3_aa: CASSWGGLSGNTIYF

d_call: -
j_call: TRBJ1-2
v_call: TRBV2
clone_size: -
cdr3_length: 11
cdr3_nt: TGTGCCAGCAGTGACGGTTATGGCTACACCTTC
cdr3_aa: CASSDGYGYTF

d_call: -
j_call: TRBJ1-1
v_call: TRBV7-9
clone_size: few
cdr3_length: 12
cdr3_nt: TGTGCCGTCGACCTGGGCAGGACTGAAGCTTTCTTT
cdr3_aa: CAVDLGRTEAFF

d_call: TRBD1
j_call: TRBJ2-3
v_call: TRBV28
clone_size: once
cdr3_length: 15
cdr3_nt: TGTGCCAGCAGCATACCAGGGGGCAGGACAGATACGCAGTATTTT
cdr3_aa: CASSIPGGRTDTQYF

d_call: TRBD1
j_call: TRBJ1-2
v_call: TRBV28
clone_size: -
cdr3_length: 14
cdr3_nt: TGTGCCAGCAGTCCAGGACAGGTCTTCTATGGCTACACCTTC
cdr3_aa: CASSPGQVFYGYTF

d_call: -
j_call: TRBJ1-3
v_call: TRBV27
clone_size: -
cdr3_length: 14
cdr3_nt: TGTGCCAGTGCGGGGGCCACCTCTGGAAACACCATATATTTT
cdr3_aa: CASAGATSGNTIYF

d_call: TRBD1
j_call: TRBJ2-2
v_call: TRBV6-5
clone_size: -
cdr3_length: 15
cdr3_nt: TGTGCCAGCAGCAGACAGGGTTCGAACACCGGGGAGCTGTTTTTT
cdr3_aa: CASSRQGSNTGELFF

d_call: -
j_call: TRBJ1-1
v_call: TRBV5-1
clone_size: -
cdr3_length: 13
cdr3_nt: TGCGCCAGCAGCCTTGGGGGTAGGACTGAAGCTTTCTTT
cdr3_aa: CASSLGGRTEAFF